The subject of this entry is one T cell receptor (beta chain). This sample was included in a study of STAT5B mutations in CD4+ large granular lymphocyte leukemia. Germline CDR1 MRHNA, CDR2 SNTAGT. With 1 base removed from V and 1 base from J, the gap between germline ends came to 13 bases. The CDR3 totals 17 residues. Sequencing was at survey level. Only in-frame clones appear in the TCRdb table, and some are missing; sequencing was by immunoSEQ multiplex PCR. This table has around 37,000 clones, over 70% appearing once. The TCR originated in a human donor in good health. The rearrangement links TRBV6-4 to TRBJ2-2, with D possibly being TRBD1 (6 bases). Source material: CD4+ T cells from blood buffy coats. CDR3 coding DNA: TGTGCCAGCAGTGACTTGGCAGGGGCCGGGAACACCGGGGAGCTGTTTTTT. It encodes CASSDLAGAGNTGELFF.